One sample yielded the 17 T cell receptor beta chains listed below, sequenced in a study of regulatory T cells in long-lasting Graves disease. To make TCR beta libraries, researchers used iRepertoire HTBI primers and Arm-PCR of CDR3 regions. Each CDR3 protein is one row after TCRdb ran MiXCR on the multiplex PCR reads. The repertoire holds around 460,000 distinct CDR3 sequences, with roughly 15% as singletons. Regarding time point: newly diagnosed GD, antithyroid drugs for less than 3 months. PBMC RNA served as the TCR library source. Another study also made use of these data, one on T cells in Graves' hyperthyroidism and ophthalmopathy.

The sequenced sample was peripheral blood mononuclear cells (PBMCs), obtained at new diagnosis, from a patient treated with antithyroid drugs. The receptors come from a woman between 50 and 59 years old with Graves disease.

This clonotype was picked up many times. The J gene is TRBJ1-1, the V gene TRBV18; 7 bases match TRBD1. Trimming took 3 bases from V and 1 from J; bases not matched to a gene: 5. CDR1 KGHSH and CDR2 LQKENI come from the germline V gene. The CDR3 length is 15 residues. The CDR3 bases are TGTGCCAGCTCACCTCCGGGACAGCCGAACACTGAAGCTTTCTTT. It translates to CASSPPGQPNTEAFF.

The chain has TRBV19 and TRBJ2-7; 8 bases map to TRBD2. Germline lookup yields CDR1 LNHDA and CDR2 SQIVND (reference sequence). CDR3 length equals 14 residues. Trimming cost V 3 bases and J 6 bases; bases outside gene matches: 7. The CDR3 bases are TGTGCCAGTAGTATCTACGGGAGGGCCGGCGAGCAGTACTTC. Its translation is CASSIYGRAGEQYF.

This clonotype showed up many times. The rearrangement links TRBV2 to TRBJ2-5; 9 positions agree with TRBD2. CDR1 SNHLY and CDR2 FYNNEI come from the germline V gene. V gave up 8 bases and J gave up 1 base; unmatched junction bases: 5. This CDR3 spans 14 amino acids. CDR3 amino acids: CASGGRAFQETQYF. The CDR3 DNA sequence: TGTGCCAGCGGCGGGAGGGCTTTCCAAGAGACCCAGTACTTC.

This clonotype was detected ten times or more. The CDR3 loop is CASTIGASTYEQYF. Here the CDR3 DNA reads TGTGCCAGCACCATCGGGGCCAGTACCTACGAGCAGTACTTC. V gene TRBV28 combines with J gene TRBJ2-7; D could derive from TRBD1 or TRBD2 (5 bases each). The CDR3 loop spans 14 amino acids. Deletions cut 7 bases from V and 2 bases from J, with 15 bases between. Germline lookup yields CDR1 MDHEN and CDR2 SYDVKM.

Worth noting for this clonotype: Being one base from a much bigger clone, this may be a read error. The V and J genes are TRBV5-1 and TRBJ1-1; D gene unclear. The length of the CDR3 is 14 residues. The V and J ends lost 1 base and 10 bases respectively, with 17 bases between them. Germline V CDR1 and CDR2: SGHRS, YFSETQ. The CDR3 region has the DNA TGCGCCAGCAGCTTGTTTCCGGGCCGGTTTGGAGCTTTCTTT. Its translation is CASSLFPGRFGAFF.

The chain recombines TRBV19 with TRBJ2-1; a possible D gene is TRBD2 (6 bases). Germline V gives CDR1 LNHDA, CDR2 SQIVND (reference sequence). Trimming shortened V by 4 bases and J by 3 bases, and 13 bases separated the two germline ends. There are 15 residues in the CDR3. CDR3 DNA sequence: TGTGCCAGTAGTACCCCCGGGAGAGACTACAATGAGCAGTTCTTC. It is translated as CASSTPGRDYNEQFF.

Many counts were recorded for this clonotype. The V call is TRBV20-1, the J call TRBJ2-1; 14 bases fit TRBD2. Per germline, CDR1 DFQATT and CDR2 SNEGSKA (reference sequence). Trimming removed 7 bases from V and 5 bases from J; junction bases left unmatched: 13. The CDR3 spans 17 residues. CDR3 nucleotide sequence: TGCAGTGGCAGGGGGACTAGCGGGAGTCCCCAAAACAATGAGCAGTTCTTC. Its protein product is CSGRGTSGSPQNNEQFF.

This chain links TRBV2 with TRBJ1-2, with a tentative D call TRBD1 (5 bases). The CDR3 is made up of 15 amino acids. CDR1 is SNHLY and CDR2 is FYNNEI in the germline V gene. Trimming pared 6 bases from V and 8 bases from J, leaving 22 bases between. The chain's CDR3 is CASSPEEGLVRGYTF. CDR3 bases: TGTGCCAGCAGCCCCGAGGAGGGGTTAGTTAGGGGCTACACCTTC.

This clonotype occurred many times. This chain connects TRBV7-9 to TRBJ1-1, with 9 bases identical to TRBD1. The germline CDR1 and CDR2 sequences are SEHNR and FQNEAQ (reference sequence). V was clipped by 5 bases and J by 11 bases; unmatched bases: 9. The length of the CDR3 is 13 residues. Written as DNA, the CDR3 is TGTGCCAGCAGCCCCTTGGGACAGGGAGTTGCTTTCTTT. It codes for CASSPLGQGVAFF. The whole variable domain, filled in from reference TRBV7-9 and TRBJ1-1, reads DTGVSQNPRHKITKRGQNVTFRCDPISEHNRLYWYRQTLGQGPEFLTYFQNEAQLEKSRLLSDRFSAERPKGSFSTLEIQRTEQGDSAMYLCASSPLGQGVAFFGQGTRLTVV.

The chain links TRBV7-9 to TRBJ2-6; D may be TRBD2 (6 bases). Trimming took 6 bases from V and 4 from J, leaving 13 bases between them. This CDR3 is 15 amino acids long. Germline CDR1 reads SEHNR; CDR2 reads FQNEAQ (reference sequence). CDR3 sequence reads: CASRPTSSGANVLTF. The CDR3 DNA is TGTGCCAGCAGACCAACTAGCTCAGGGGCCAACGTCCTGACTTTC.

This clonotype was seen repeatedly, ten times or more. The V and J genes are TRBV29-1 and TRBJ2-3; no clear D gene. V was trimmed by 5 bases and J by 6 bases, leaving 21 bases between them. The CDR3 spans 15 residues. Germline CDR1 and CDR2: SQVTM and ANQGSEA. CDR3 sequence reads: CSVTWAPTLLDTQYF. The CDR3 DNA is TGCAGCGTTACCTGGGCACCAACCTTGCTGGATACGCAGTATTTT.

The J gene is TRBJ2-7, the V gene TRBV20-1; D could derive from TRBD1 or TRBD2 (5 bases each). This CDR3 region has 14 residues. Germline CDR1 is DFQATT and CDR2 is SNEGSKA (reference sequence). Trimming shortened V by 3 bases and J by 3 bases, and 15 bases separated the two germline ends. The CDR3 loop is CSASPSWDGYEQYF. The CDR3, as DNA: TGCAGTGCTAGTCCTTCGTGGGACGGCTACGAGCAGTACTTC.

This clonotype has only a few counts. The J gene is TRBJ1-2, the V gene TRBV30; 7 bases fit TRBD1. V was pared by 1 base and J by 4 bases, with 27 bases of the junction left unmatched. In germline, CDR1 is GTSNPN, CDR2 SVGIG (reference sequence). The CDR3 spans 21 residues. The CDR3 spells CAWSGPPTDLKRQGVFYGYTF. The CDR3 DNA is TGTGCCTGGAGTGGACCGCCCACCGACCTTAAGAGACAGGGAGTCTTCTATGGCTACACCTTC.

V gene TRBV18 combines with J gene TRBJ2-7, with 7 bases fitting TRBD2. J was trimmed by 3 bases and V by 1 base; bases with no gene match: 6. Per germline, CDR1 KGHSH and CDR2 LQKENI. CDR3 length: 15 amino acids. The CDR3 spells CASSPRVGTIYEQYF. The CDR3 region has the DNA TGTGCCAGCTCACCACGAGTCGGGACTATCTACGAGCAGTACTTC.

This clonotype occurred many times. The chain joins TRBV27 to TRBJ2-1, with D possibly matching TRBD2 (5 bases). The CDR3 extends over 12 amino acids. Germline V gives CDR1 MNHEY, CDR2 SMNVEV (reference sequence). The V and J ends lost 10 bases and 3 bases respectively, with 10 bases between them. The DNA of the CDR3 is TGTGCCACCCACCGGGGCTACAATGAGCAGTTCTTC. Protein sequence: CATHRGYNEQFF.

This clonotype was seen repeatedly, ten times or more. This sequence joins TRBV6-2 or TRBV6-3 and TRBJ2-1, with 7 positions matching TRBD1. The length of the CDR3 is 15 residues. Losses at the gene ends were 5 bases for V and 6 bases for J; bases not matched to a gene: 10. CDR1 and CDR2 from the germline V gene are MNHEY and SVGEGT. CDR3 sequence: CASSTPGTAGNEQFF. The CDR3 DNA is TGTGCCAGCAGTACCCCCGGGACAGCCGGCAATGAGCAGTTCTTC.

This clonotype came up many times. The chain is built from TRBV3-1 and TRBJ1-6; D is perhaps TRBD1 (5 bases). The CDR3 consists of 14 residues. Germline V gene sequence: CDR1 LGHDT, CDR2 YNNKEL (reference sequence). The V end lost 0 bases, the J end lost 8 bases, and 8 bases lay between the germline ends. CDR3 DNA: TGTGCCAGCAGCCAAGAAGTCAGGGATTCACCCCTCCACTTT. Translating gives CASSQEVRDSPLHF.